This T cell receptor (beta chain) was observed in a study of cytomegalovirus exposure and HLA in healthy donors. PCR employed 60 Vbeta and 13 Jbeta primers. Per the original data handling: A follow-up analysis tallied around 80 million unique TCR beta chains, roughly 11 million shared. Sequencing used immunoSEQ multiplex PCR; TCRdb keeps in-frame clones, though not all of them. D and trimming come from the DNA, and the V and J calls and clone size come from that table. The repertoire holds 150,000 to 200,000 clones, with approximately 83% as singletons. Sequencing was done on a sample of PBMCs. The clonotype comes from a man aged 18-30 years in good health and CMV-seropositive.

This CDR3 is CASSKETGDCNSPLHF. CDR3 bases: TGTGCCAGCAGCAAGGAGACAGGTGACTGTAATTCACCCCTCCACTTT. The V and J genes are TRBV21-1 and TRBJ1-6; TRBD1 reflects the table's D call only, with no check against the DNA. TRBV21-1 is shown as a pseudogene. The CDR3 length is 16 residues.